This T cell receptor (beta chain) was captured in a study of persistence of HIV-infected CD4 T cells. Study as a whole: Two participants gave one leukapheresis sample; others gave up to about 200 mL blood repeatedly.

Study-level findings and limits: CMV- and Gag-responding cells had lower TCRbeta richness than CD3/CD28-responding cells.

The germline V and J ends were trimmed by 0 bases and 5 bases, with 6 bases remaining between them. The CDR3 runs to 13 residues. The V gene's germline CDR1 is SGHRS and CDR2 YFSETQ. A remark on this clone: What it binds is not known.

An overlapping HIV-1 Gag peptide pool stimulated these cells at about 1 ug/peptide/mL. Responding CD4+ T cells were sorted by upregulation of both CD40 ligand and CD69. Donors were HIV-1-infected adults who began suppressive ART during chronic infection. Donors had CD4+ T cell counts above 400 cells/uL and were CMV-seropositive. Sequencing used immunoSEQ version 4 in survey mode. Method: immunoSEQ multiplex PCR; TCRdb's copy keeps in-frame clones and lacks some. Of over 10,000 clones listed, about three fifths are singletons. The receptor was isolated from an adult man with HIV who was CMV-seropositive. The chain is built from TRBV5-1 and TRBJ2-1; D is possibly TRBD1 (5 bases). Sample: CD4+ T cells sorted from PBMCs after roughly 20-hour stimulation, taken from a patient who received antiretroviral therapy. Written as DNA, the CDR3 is TGCGCCAGCAGCTTGGTCAGGGACAATGAGCAGTTCTTC. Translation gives CASSLVRDNEQFF.